These T cell receptor beta chains were read from a single sample in a study of long-term antiretroviral therapy in people with HIV. Clones were sequenced by immunoSEQ multiplex PCR, and TCRdb holds only the in-frame ones, with some missing. The table shows tens of thousands of clones, with over 75% occurring only once. Sequencing used unsorted PBMCs, obtained 0.6 years after starting antiretroviral therapy. The receptors were gathered from a man younger than 35 with HIV. Each CDR3 is given with its conserved first and last residue. The D gene is left open where the match is weak. Clone size is not always given. Where it is, it says once, few, many or a class for expanded clones.

cdr3_aa: CASSFQARKSTDTQYF
cdr3_nt: TGTGCCAGCAGCTTTCAGGCAAGGAAAAGCACAGATACGCAGTATTTT
clone_size: .
j_call: TRBJ2-3
d_call: .
v_call: TRBV7-6

cdr3_aa: CASSPSATGDWGEMLETQYF
cdr3_nt: TGTGCCAGCTCACCATCGGCGACAGGGGATTGGGGGGAGATGCTGGAGACCCAGTACTTC
clone_size: .
j_call: TRBJ2-5
d_call: TRBD1
v_call: TRBV18

cdr3_aa: CASSPNKRNTEAFF
cdr3_nt: TGTGCCAGCAGCCCCAACAAACGGAACACTGAAGCTTTCTTT
clone_size: few
j_call: TRBJ1-1
d_call: .
v_call: TRBV21-1

cdr3_aa: CASSLGLAGVNEQFF
cdr3_nt: TGTGCCAGCAGCCTTGGACTAGCGGGAGTTAATGAGCAGTTCTTC
clone_size: .
j_call: TRBJ2-1
d_call: TRBD2
v_call: TRBV7-2

cdr3_aa: CASSPLGAQYF
cdr3_nt: TGTGCCAGCAGTCCCTTAGGAGCTCAGTATTTT
clone_size: .
j_call: TRBJ2-3
d_call: .
v_call: TRBV28

cdr3_aa: CASSPGGANVLTF
cdr3_nt: TGTGCCAGCAGCCCCGGTGGGGCCAACGTCCTGACTTTC
clone_size: .
j_call: TRBJ2-6
d_call: .
v_call: TRBV7-2

cdr3_aa: CASSTTIPTDTQYF
cdr3_nt: TGTGCCAGCAGCACGACTATCCCCACAGATACGCAGTATTTT
clone_size: .
j_call: TRBJ2-3
d_call: .
v_call: TRBV6-5

cdr3_aa: CASRSWKDEQFF
cdr3_nt: TGTGCCAGTCGAAGTTGGAAGGATGAGCAGTTCTTC
clone_size: .
j_call: TRBJ2-1
d_call: .
v_call: TRBV19

cdr3_aa: CASSYQGQGTDTQYF
cdr3_nt: TGTGCCAGCAGTTACCAGGGACAGGGCACAGATACGCAGTATTTT
clone_size: once
j_call: TRBJ2-3
d_call: TRBD1
v_call: TRBV6-5

cdr3_aa: CASSFPKTGNYGYTF
cdr3_nt: TGTGCCAGCAGCTTTCCCAAGACAGGGAACTATGGCTACACCTTC
clone_size: .
j_call: TRBJ1-2
d_call: TRBD1
v_call: TRBV11-2

cdr3_aa: CASSGTGLEYEQYF
cdr3_nt: TGTGCCAGCTCGGGGACAGGGTTAGAGTACGAGCAGTACTTC
clone_size: .
j_call: TRBJ2-7
d_call: TRBD1
v_call: TRBV18

cdr3_aa: CASSLFPAGGSDTQYF
cdr3_nt: TGTGCCAGCAGTTTATTTCCGGCAGGGGGATCAGATACGCAGTATTTT
clone_size: .
j_call: TRBJ2-3
d_call: TRBD1
v_call: TRBV27

cdr3_aa: CASSPGQGEWRGGNEQFF
cdr3_nt: TGTGCCAGTAGTCCCGGACAGGGGGAATGGAGAGGGGGTAATGAGCAGTTCTTC
clone_size: medium-sized
j_call: TRBJ2-1
d_call: TRBD1
v_call: TRBV19

cdr3_aa: CASSLSVGHEQYF
cdr3_nt: TGTGCCAGCAGTTTATCGGTAGGCCACGAGCAGTACTTC
clone_size: once
j_call: TRBJ2-7
d_call: .
v_call: TRBV27

cdr3_aa: CASSQYLATYEQYF
cdr3_nt: TGCGCCAGCAGCCAATATCTAGCGACTTACGAGCAGTACTTC
clone_size: few
j_call: TRBJ2-7
d_call: .
v_call: TRBV4-1

cdr3_aa: CASSLVSTEEQFF
cdr3_nt: TGTGCCAGCAGCTTAGTGTCGACGGAGGAGCAGTTCTTC
clone_size: .
j_call: TRBJ2-1
d_call: .
v_call: TRBV7-2

cdr3_aa: CASSRANEQFF
cdr3_nt: TGTGCCAGTAGCAGGGCCAATGAGCAGTTCTTC
clone_size: .
j_call: TRBJ2-1
d_call: .
v_call: TRBV19

cdr3_aa: CSATDNYGYTF
cdr3_nt: TGCAGTGCTACCGATAACTATGGCTACACCTTC
clone_size: .
j_call: TRBJ1-2
d_call: .
v_call: TRBV20-1

cdr3_aa: CSVERGVNTEAFF
cdr3_nt: TGCAGCGTTGAAAGAGGGGTGAACACTGAAGCTTTCTTT
clone_size: .
j_call: TRBJ1-1
d_call: .
v_call: TRBV29-1

cdr3_aa: CASSPRTGGTEAFF
cdr3_nt: TGTGCCAGCAGCCCCCGGACAGGTGGGACTGAAGCTTTCTTT
clone_size: .
j_call: TRBJ1-1
d_call: TRBD1
v_call: TRBV5-4

cdr3_aa: CASSQDFGTGDGYTF
cdr3_nt: TGCGCCAGCAGCCAAGATTTCGGGACAGGGGACGGCTACACCTTC
clone_size: .
j_call: TRBJ1-2
d_call: TRBD1
v_call: TRBV4-3

cdr3_aa: CASSIVAGGPGNEQFF
cdr3_nt: TGTGCCAGTAGTATAGTGGCGGGAGGGCCAGGAAATGAGCAGTTCTTC
clone_size: .
j_call: TRBJ2-1
d_call: TRBD2
v_call: TRBV19

cdr3_aa: CASSSGTSGTYEQYF
cdr3_nt: TGTGCCAGCAGTTCCGGGACTAGCGGAACCTACGAGCAGTACTTC
clone_size: .
j_call: TRBJ2-7
d_call: TRBD2
v_call: TRBV13

cdr3_aa: CASSQDYGTSYEQYF
cdr3_nt: TGTGCCAGCAGCCAAGACTATGGGACGTCCTACGAGCAGTACTTC
clone_size: few
j_call: TRBJ2-7
d_call: .
v_call: TRBV14

cdr3_aa: CASSNQYNEQFF
cdr3_nt: TGTGCCAGCAGCAATCAGTACAATGAGCAGTTCTTC
clone_size: .
j_call: TRBJ2-1
d_call: .
v_call: TRBV5-8

cdr3_aa: CASSQDRGRYQPQHF
cdr3_nt: TGCGCCAGCAGCCAAGATCGGGGGCGGTATCAGCCCCAGCATTTT
clone_size: .
j_call: TRBJ1-5
d_call: .
v_call: TRBV4-3

cdr3_aa: CASSLLAGLNNEQFF
cdr3_nt: TGTGCCAGCAGTCTACTAGCGGGACTCAACAATGAGCAGTTCTTC
clone_size: .
j_call: TRBJ2-1
d_call: TRBD2
v_call: TRBV6-6

cdr3_aa: CASSPLDRMNTEAFF
cdr3_nt: TGTGCCAGCTCACCCCTAGACCGCATGAACACTGAAGCTTTCTTT
clone_size: .
j_call: TRBJ1-1
d_call: .
v_call: TRBV18

cdr3_aa: CSVAAGTSTDTQYF
cdr3_nt: TGCAGCGTTGCAGCCGGGACCAGCACAGATACGCAGTATTTT
clone_size: once
j_call: TRBJ2-3
d_call: .
v_call: TRBV29-1

cdr3_aa: CASSLENVRVTEAFF
cdr3_nt: TGTGCCAGCAGCTTAGAAAATGTTCGGGTTACTGAAGCTTTCTTT
clone_size: .
j_call: TRBJ1-1
d_call: .
v_call: TRBV7-9